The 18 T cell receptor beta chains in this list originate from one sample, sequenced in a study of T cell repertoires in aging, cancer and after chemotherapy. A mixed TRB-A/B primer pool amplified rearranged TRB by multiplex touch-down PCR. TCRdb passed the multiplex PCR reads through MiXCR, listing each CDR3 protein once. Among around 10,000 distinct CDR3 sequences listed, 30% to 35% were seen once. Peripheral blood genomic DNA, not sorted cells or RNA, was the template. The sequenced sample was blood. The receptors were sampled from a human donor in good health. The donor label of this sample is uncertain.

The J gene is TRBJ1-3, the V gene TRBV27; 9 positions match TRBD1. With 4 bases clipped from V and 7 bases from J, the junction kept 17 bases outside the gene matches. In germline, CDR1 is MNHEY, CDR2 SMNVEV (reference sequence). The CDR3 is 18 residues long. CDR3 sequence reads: CASSSRAVGTGFPNTIYF. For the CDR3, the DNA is TGTGCCAGCAGTTCCCGGGCGGTCGGGACAGGGTTTCCCAACACCATATATTTT.

The CDR3 coding sequence is TGTGCCAGCACCGGGCCGGGGGGGCGCAATGAGCAGTTCTTC. This gives the protein CASTGPGGRNEQFF. This chain uses TRBV6-2 or TRBV6-3 with TRBJ2-1; 8 positions agree with TRBD2. The CDR3 sequence is 14 residues long. Germline lookup yields CDR1 MNHEY and CDR2 SVGEGT. J was trimmed by 6 bases and V by 7 bases; bases with no gene match: 8.

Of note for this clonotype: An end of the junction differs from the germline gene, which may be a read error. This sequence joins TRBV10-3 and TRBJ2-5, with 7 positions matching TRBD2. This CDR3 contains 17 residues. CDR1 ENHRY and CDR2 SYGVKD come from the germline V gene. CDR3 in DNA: TGTGCCAGCAGTCGGAGGACTAGTCCTCTTGGGGGAGAGACCCAGTACTTC. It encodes CASSRRTSPLGGETQYF.

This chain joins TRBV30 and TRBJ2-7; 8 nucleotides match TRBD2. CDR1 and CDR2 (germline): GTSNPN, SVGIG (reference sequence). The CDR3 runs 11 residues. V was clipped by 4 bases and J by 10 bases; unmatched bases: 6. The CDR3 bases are TGTGCCTGGAAGCACGGGGGGGAACAGTACTTC. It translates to CAWKHGGEQYF.

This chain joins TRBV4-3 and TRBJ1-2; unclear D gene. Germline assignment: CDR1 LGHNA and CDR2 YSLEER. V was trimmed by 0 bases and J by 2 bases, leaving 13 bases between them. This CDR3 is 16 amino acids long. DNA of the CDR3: TGCGCCAGCAGCCAAGATGGGGTGGGAGGCAACTATGGCTACACCTTC. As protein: CASSQDGVGGNYGYTF.

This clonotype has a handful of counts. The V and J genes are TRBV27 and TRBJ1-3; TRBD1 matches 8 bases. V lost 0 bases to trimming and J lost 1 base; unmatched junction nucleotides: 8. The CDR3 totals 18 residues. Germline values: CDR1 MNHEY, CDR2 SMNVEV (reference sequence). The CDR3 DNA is TGTGCCAGCAGTTTATCCCTGGCAGGGGGCATGTCTGGAAACACCATATATTTT. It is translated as CASSLSLAGGMSGNTIYF.

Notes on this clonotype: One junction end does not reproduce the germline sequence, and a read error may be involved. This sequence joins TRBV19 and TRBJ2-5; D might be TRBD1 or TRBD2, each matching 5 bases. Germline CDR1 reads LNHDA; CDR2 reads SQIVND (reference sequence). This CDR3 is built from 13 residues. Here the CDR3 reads CGSTGRERETQYF. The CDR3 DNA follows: TGTGGCAGTACCGGCAGGGAGAGAGAGACCCAGTACTTC.

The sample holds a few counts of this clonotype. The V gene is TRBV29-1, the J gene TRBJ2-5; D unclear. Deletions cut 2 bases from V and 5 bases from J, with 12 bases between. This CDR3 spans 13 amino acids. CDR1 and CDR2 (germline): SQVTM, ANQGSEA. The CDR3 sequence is CSVEISGPETQYF. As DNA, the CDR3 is TGCAGCGTTGAAATCTCCGGTCCTGAGACCCAGTACTTC.

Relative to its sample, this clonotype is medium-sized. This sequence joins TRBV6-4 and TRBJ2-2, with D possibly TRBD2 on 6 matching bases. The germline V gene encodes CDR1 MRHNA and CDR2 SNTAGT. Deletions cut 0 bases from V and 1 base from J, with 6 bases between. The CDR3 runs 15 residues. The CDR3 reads CASSDSAGNTGELFF. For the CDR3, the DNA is TGTGCCAGCAGTGACTCAGCGGGGAACACCGGGGAGCTGTTTTTT.

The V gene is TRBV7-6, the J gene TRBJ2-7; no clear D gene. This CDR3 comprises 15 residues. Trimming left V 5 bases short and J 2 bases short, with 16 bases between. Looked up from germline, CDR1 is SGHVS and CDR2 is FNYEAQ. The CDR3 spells CASSPSRVPTYEQYF. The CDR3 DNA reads TGTGCCAGCAGCCCTTCAAGGGTCCCCACCTACGAGCAGTACTTC.

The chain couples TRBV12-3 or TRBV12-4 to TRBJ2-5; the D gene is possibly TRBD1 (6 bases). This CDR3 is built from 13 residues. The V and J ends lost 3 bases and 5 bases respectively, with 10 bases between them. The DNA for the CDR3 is TGTGCCAGCAGTTTTCAGGGGCTTGAGACCCAGTACTTC. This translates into CASSFQGLETQYF.

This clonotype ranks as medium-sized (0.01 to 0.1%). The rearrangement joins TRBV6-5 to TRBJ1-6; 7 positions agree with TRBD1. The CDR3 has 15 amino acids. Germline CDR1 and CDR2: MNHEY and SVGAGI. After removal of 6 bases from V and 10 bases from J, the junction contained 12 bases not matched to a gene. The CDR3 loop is CASRRKTGRGSPLHF. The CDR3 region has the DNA TGTGCCAGCAGGCGCAAGACAGGCAGGGGGTCACCCCTCCACTTT.

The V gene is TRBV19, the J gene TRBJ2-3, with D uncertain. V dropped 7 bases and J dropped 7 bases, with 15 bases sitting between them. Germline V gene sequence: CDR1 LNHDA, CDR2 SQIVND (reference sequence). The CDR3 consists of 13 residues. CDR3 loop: CASKMALDHTQYF. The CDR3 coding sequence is TGTGCCAGTAAAATGGCGCTAGATCATACGCAGTATTTT.

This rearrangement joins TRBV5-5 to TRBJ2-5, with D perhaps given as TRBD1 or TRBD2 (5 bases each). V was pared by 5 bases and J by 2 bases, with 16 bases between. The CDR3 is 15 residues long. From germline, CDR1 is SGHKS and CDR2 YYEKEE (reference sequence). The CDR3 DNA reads TGTGCCAGCAGTCGGGGACCAGCCCCACAAGAGACCCAGTACTTC. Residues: CASSRGPAPQETQYF.

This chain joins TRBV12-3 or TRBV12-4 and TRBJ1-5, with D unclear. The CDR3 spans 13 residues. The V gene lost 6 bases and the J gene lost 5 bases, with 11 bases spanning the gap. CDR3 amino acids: CASSLYGDQPQHF. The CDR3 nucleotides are TGTGCCAGCAGCCTCTACGGCGATCAGCCCCAGCATTTT.

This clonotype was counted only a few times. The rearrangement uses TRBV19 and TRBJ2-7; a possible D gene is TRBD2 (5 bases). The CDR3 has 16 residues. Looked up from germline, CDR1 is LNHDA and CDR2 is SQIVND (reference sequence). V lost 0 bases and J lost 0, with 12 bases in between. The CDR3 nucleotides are TGTGCCAGTAGTATAGACCCCTCGGGAAGCTCCTACGAGCAGTACTTC. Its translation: CASSIDPSGSSYEQYF.

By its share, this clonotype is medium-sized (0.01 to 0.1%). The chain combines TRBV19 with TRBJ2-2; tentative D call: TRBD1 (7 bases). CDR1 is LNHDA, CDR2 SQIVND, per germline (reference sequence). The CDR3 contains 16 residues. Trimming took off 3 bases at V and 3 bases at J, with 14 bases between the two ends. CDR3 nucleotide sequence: TGTGCCAGTAGTATTTCGGCAGGGGGGTACACCGGGGAGCTGTTTTTT. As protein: CASSISAGGYTGELFF.

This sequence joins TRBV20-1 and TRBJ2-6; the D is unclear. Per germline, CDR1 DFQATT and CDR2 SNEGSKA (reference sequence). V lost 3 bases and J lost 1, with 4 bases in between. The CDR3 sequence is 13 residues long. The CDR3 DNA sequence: TGCAGTGCTAGGGAATCTGGGGCCAACGTCCTGACTTTC. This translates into CSARESGANVLTF.